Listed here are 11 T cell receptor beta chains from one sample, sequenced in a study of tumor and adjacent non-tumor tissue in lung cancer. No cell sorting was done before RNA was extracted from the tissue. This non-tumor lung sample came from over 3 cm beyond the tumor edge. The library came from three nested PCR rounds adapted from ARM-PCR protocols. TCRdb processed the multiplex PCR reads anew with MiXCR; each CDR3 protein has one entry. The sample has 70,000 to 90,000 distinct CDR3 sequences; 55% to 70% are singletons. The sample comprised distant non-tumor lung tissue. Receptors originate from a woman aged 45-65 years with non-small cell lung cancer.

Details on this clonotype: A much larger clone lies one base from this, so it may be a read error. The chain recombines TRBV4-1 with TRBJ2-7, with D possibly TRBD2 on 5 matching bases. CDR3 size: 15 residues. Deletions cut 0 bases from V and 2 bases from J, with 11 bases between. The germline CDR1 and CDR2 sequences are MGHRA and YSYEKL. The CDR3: CASSQDEMGAYEQYF. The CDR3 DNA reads TGCGCCAGCAGCCAAGATGAAATGGGAGCCTACGAGCAGTACTTC.

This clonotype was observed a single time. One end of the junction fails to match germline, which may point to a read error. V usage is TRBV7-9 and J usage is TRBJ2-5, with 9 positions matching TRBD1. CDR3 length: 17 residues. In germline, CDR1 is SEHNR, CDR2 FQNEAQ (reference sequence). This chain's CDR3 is CANSGEMGTGCQETQYF. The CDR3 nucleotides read TGTGCCAACAGCGGAGAAATGGGGACAGGGTGCCAAGAGACCCAGTACTTC.

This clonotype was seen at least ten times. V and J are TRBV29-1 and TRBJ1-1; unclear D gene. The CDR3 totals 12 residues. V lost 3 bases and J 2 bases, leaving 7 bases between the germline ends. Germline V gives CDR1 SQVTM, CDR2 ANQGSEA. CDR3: CSVDGTNTEAFF. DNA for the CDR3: TGCAGCGTTGATGGTACTAACACTGAAGCTTTCTTT.

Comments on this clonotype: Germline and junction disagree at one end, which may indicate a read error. CDR3 DNA: TGCGCCAGCAGTCAAAGGGGGAGTACCTCTGGAAACACCGTATATTTT. Residues: CASSQRGSTSGNTVYF. J is TRBJ1-3 and V is TRBV4-1; possibly TRBD1 for D (6 bases). The CDR3 loop spans 16 amino acids. Germline CDR1 is MGHRA and CDR2 is YSYEKL.

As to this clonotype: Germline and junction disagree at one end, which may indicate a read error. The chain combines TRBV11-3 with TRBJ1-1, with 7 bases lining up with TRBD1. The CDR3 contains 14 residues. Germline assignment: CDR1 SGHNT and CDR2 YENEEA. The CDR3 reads CASSLGQVNTEAFF. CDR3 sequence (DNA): TGTGCCAGCAGCCTTGGACAGGTGAATACTGAAGCTTTCTTT.

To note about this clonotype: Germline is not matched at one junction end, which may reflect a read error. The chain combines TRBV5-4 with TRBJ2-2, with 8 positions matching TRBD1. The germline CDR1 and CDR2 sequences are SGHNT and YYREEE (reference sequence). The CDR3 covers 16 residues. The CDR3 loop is CASSLGQGIGTGELSF. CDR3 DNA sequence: TGTGCCAGCAGCTTGGGACAGGGGATTGGAACCGGGGAGCTATCTTTT. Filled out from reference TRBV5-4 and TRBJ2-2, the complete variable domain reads ETGVTQSPTHLIKTRGQQVTLRCSSQSGHNTVSWYQQALGQGPQFIFQYYREEENGRGNFPPRFSGLQFPNYSSELNVNALELDDSALYLCASSLGQGIGTGELSFGEGSRLTVL.

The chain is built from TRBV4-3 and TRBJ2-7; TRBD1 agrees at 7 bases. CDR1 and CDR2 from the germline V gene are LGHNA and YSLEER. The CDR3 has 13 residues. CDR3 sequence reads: CASSQEGANEQYV. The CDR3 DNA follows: TGCGCTAGCAGCCAAGAGGGGGCAAACGAGCAGTACGTC.

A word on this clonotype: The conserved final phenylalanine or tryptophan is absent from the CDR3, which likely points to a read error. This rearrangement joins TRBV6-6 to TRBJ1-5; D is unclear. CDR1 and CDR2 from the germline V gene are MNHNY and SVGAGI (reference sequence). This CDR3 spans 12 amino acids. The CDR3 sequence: CVSSRDDQPQHL. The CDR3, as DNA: TGTGTCAGCAGTAGGGATGATCAGCCCCAGCATCTT.

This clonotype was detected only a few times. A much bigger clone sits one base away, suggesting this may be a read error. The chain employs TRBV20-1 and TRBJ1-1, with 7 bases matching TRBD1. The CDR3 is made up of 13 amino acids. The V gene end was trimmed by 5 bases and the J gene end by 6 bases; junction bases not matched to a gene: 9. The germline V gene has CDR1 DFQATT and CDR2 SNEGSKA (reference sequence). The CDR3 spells CSAGTDRGPEAFF. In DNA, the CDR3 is TGCAGTGCTGGGACAGATAGAGGTCCTGAAGCTTTCTTT.

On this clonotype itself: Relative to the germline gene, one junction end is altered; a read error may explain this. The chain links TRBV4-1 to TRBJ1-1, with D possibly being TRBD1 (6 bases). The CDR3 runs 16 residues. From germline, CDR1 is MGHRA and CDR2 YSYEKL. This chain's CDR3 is CASNQDRYRAKTEAFF. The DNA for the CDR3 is TGCGCCAGCAACCAAGATCGTTACAGGGCGAAGACTGAAGCCTTCTTT.

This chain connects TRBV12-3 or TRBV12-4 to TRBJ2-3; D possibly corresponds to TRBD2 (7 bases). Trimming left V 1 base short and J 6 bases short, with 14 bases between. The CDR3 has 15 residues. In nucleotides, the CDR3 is TGTGCCAGCAGTTTAGGTCAAGGGGGGGCGGATACGCAGTATTTT. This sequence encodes CASSLGQGGADTQYF.